This note documents a single T cell receptor beta chain sequence. This entry belongs to a study of blood T cell repertoires in COVID-19. Study overall: Spain, Italy and the United States supplied samples that represented acute and convalescent COVID-19. PBMCs, B-cell-depleted T cells, or T cells provided the cDNA or gDNA that made up the material.

Germline V gene sequence: CDR1 MDHEN, CDR2 SYDVKM. V shed 6 bases and J shed 3 bases, with 24 bases lying between them. The CDR3 is 18 amino acids. As processed by the authors: Amplification of reference gene primers was used by the study to estimate nucleated cell counts. TCRdb's copy holds only in-frame clones and misses some; the assay was immunoSEQ multiplex PCR. For V, J and clone size, that table is used; D and trimming come from the DNA. Here the sample spans around 92,000 clones, roughly 83% being singletons. This TCR derives from a human donor in a cohort sampled during active COVID-19. The chain employs TRBV28 and TRBJ1-5, with D perhaps matching TRBD1 (5 bases). Sequencing was performed on peripheral blood. In DNA, the CDR3 is TGTGCCAGCAGCTCCTTAGCAGGGAGGGGTCCCAACAATCAGCCCCAGCATTTT. Its translation: CASSSLAGRGPNNQPQHF.